This T cell receptor (beta chain) was identified in a study of shared clonotypes between healthy human individuals. Turning to the study itself: Used for every donor were three CD4 naive, three CD4 memory, two CD8 naive and one CD8 memory plate.

The CDR3 has 15 residues. J gave up 4 bases and V 3 bases, and 8 bases lay outside the gene matches. Germline-derived CDR1 and CDR2 are SGDLS and YYNGEE. Selected positively for CCR7 and CD45RO-negative, naive CD8 cells excluded terminally differentiated effector memory CD45RA+ cells. Overall study findings and caveats: Blood was the sole source, and tissue repertoires probably differ.

For each subset, genomic DNA was distributed in equal portions over several immunoSEQ plates. Some clones are missing from TCRdb's copy, which holds only in-frame ones; the method was immunoSEQ multiplex PCR. The data contain around 2.1 million clones, 85% to 95% of them singletons. Remarks on this clone: The antigen remains unidentified.

This receptor was identified in a man aged 18 to 29 in good health. Some clones in this sample may be carry-over from other donors' samples. V usage is TRBV9 and J usage is TRBJ1-2; 8 nucleotides match TRBD1. The sequenced sample was naive CD8+ T cells from PBMCs. The CDR3 sequence is CASSGATGAFYGYTF. In DNA, the CDR3 is TGTGCCAGCAGCGGGGCGACAGGGGCATTCTATGGCTACACCTTC.